Given below is one T cell receptor beta chain in context. Its matching antigen is unknown. These data come from a study of T cell repertoires in cytomegalovirus infection. About the study: Alongside well-studied HLA-B-restricted CMV epitopes, recently identified HLA-C-restricted CMV epitopes were also used. It was the public TCR beta signatures that indicated both CMV infection and matching HLA type. Study results and caveats: Ex vivo responses were dominated by HLA-C-restricted CMV-specific TCR beta clonotypes.

The CDR3 has 16 amino acids. Germline loops: CDR1 ENHRY, CDR2 SYGVKD. Trimming cost V 0 bases and J 0 bases, with 11 bases left between them. TCRdb re-derived calls from the reads in MiXCR, one entry per CDR3 protein. This sample has approximately 730,000 distinct CDR3 sequences, with almost 30% found just once. The chain combines TRBV10-3 with TRBJ1-1, with D perhaps matching TRBD1 (5 bases). The sample consisted of cultured CD8+ T cells from PBMCs, taken from culture after CMV antigen stimulation. This receptor was obtained from a human donor in good health (CMV status not recorded). Some clones in this sample may be carry-over from other donors' samples. CDR3 sequence: CAISESNRRLNTEAFF. The CDR3 DNA reads TGTGCCATCAGTGAGTCGAACAGGCGTTTGAACACTGAAGCTTTCTTT.